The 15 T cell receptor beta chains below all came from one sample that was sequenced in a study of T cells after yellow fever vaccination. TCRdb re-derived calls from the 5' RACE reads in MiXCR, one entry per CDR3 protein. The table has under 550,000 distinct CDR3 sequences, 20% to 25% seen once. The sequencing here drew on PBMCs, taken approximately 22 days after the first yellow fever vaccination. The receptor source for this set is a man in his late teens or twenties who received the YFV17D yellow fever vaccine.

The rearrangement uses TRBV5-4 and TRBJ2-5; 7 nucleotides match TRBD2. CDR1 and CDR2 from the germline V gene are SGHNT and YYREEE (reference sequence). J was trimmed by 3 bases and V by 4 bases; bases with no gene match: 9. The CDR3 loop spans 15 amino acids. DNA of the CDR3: TGTGCCAGCAGCAACCTTGGCGGGGGAAAAGAGACCCAGTACTTC. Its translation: CASSNLGGGKETQYF.

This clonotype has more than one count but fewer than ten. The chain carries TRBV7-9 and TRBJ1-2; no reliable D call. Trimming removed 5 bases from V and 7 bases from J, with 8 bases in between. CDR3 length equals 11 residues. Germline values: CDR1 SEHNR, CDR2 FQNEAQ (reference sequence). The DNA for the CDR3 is TGTGCCAGCAGCCTAAACGGTGGCTACACCTTC. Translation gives CASSLNGGYTF.

Here the CDR3 DNA reads TGTGCCAGCAGCTTTCCGGGACAGCACTATTCACCCCTCCACTTT. Its translation: CASSFPGQHYSPLHF. The gene calls are TRBV7-2 and TRBJ1-6; 7 positions match TRBD1. The junction had 7 bases not matched to a gene; V was cut back by 3 bases and J by 8 bases. This CDR3 is built from 15 residues. The germline CDR1 and CDR2 sequences are SGHTA and FQGNSA.

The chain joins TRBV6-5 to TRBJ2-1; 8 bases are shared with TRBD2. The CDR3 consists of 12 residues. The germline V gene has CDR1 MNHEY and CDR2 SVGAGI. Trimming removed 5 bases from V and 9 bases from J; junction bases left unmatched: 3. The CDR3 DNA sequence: TGTGCCAGCAGTGGACTAGCCGCTGAGCAGTTCTTC. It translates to CASSGLAAEQFF.

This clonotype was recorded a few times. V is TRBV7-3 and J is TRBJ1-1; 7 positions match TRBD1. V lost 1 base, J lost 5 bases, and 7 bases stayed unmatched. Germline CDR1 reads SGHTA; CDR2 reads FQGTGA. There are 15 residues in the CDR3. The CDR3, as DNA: TGTGCCAGCAGCTTAATGGGACAGTCAAGTACTGAAGCTTTCTTT. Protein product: CASSLMGQSSTEAFF.

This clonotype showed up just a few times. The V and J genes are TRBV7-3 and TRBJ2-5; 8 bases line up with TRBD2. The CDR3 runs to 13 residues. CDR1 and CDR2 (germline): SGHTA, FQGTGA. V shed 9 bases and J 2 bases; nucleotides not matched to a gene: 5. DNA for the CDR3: TGTGCCAGGGATGTAGCGGGGCAAGAGACCCAGTACTTC. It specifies CARDVAGQETQYF. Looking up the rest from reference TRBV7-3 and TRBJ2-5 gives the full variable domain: GAGVSQTPSNKVTEKGKYVELRCDPISGHTALYWYRQSLGQGPEFLIYFQGTGAADDSGLPNDRFFAVRPEGSVSTLKIQRTERGDSAVYLCARDVAGQETQYFGPGTRLLVL.

The CDR3 nucleotides are TGCGCCAGCAGCCAAGAAGTAGGAAGGGATGGCTACACCTTC. This codes for CASSQEVGRDGYTF. V usage is TRBV4-3 and J usage is TRBJ1-2, with unresolved D. The V gene's germline CDR1 is LGHNA and CDR2 YSLEER. The ends were cut back, 0 bases at V and 6 bases at J, with 11 bases in the middle. The CDR3 is made up of 14 amino acids.

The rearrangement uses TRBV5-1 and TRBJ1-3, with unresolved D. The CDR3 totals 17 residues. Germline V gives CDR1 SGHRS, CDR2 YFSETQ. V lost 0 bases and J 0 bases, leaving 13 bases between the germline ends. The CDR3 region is CASSLAPRADSGNTIYF. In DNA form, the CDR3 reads TGCGCCAGCAGCTTGGCTCCCCGGGCCGACTCTGGAAACACCATATATTTT.

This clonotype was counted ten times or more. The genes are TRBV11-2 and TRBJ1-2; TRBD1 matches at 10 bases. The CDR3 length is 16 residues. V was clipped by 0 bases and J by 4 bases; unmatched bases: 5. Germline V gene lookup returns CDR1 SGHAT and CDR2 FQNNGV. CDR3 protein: CASSLDGGTGAYGYTF. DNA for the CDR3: TGTGCCAGCAGCTTAGATGGGGGGACAGGGGCCTATGGCTACACCTTC.

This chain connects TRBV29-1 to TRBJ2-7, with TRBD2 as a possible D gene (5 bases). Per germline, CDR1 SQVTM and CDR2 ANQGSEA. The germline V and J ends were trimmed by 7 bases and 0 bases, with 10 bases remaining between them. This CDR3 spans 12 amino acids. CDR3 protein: CSARRSSYEQYF. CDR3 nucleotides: TGCAGCGCCCGGAGGAGCTCCTACGAGCAGTACTTC.

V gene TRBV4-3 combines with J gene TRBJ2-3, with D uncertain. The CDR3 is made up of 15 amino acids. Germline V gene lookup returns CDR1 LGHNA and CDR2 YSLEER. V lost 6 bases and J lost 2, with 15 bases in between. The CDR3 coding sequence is TGCGCCAGCAGACTATCGGTGGAGCCCACAGATACGCAGTATTTT. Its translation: CASRLSVEPTDTQYF.

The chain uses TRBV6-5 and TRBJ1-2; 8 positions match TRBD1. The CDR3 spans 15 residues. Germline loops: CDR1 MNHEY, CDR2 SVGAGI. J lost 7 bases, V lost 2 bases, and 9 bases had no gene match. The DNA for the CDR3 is TGTGCCAGCAGTTACGATTGGCAGGGGGCCGGTGGCTACACCTTC. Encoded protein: CASSYDWQGAGGYTF.

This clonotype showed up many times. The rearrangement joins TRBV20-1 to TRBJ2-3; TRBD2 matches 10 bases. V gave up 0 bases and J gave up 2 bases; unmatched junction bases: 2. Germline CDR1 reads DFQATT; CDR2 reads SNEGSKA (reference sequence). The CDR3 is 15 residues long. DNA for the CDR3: TGCAGTGCTAGAGATCTAGCGGGGGTCACAGATACGCAGTATTTT. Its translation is CSARDLAGVTDTQYF.

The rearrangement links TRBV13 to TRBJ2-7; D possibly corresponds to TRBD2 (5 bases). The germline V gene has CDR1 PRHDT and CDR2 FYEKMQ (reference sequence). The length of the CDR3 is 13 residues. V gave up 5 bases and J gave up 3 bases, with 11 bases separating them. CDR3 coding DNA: TGTGCCAGCAGCGCGGACGGGAACTACGAGCAGTACGTC. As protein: CASSADGNYEQYV.

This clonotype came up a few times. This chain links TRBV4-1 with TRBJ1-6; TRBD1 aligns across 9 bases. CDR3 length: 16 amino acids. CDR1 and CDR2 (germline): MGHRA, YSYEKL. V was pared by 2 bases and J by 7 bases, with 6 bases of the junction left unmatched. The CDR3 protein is CASSQRGQGGNSPLHF. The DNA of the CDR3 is TGCGCCAGCAGCCAAAGGGGACAGGGCGGGAATTCACCCCTCCACTTT.